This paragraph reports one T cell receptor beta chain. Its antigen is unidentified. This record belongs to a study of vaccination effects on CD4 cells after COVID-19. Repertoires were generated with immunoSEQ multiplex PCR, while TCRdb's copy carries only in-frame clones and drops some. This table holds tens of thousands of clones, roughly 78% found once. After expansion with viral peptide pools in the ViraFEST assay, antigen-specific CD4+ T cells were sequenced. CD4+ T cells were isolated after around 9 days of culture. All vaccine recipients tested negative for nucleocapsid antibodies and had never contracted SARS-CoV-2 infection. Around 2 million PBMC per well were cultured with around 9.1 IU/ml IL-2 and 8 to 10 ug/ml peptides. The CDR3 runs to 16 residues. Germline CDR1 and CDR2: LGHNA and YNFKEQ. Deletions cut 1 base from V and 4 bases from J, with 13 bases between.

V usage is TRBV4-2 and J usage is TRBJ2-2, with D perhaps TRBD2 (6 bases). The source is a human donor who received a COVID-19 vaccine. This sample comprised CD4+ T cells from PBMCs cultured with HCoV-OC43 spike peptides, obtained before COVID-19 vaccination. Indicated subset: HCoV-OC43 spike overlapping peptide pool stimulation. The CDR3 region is CASSQGRAEFTGELFF. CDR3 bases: TGTGCCAGCAGCCAAGGGAGGGCAGAGTTCACCGGGGAGCTGTTTTTT.